What follows describes a single T cell receptor (beta chain). The CDR3 runs to 14 residues. Between the trimmed V and J ends, which lost 8 bases and 10 bases, there was a span of 18 bases. The germline V gene has CDR1 LGHNA and CDR2 YSLEER. TCRdb fed the RT-PCR reads into MiXCR, producing one record per CDR3 protein. The top ten clones hold 25% to 35% of a sample with 150,000 to 250,000 distinct CDR3 sequences, 41% of them seen once. This sample is part of a study of patients and donors after allogeneic stem cell transplantation. The TCR was taken from a human donor who was either an allogeneic HSCT recipient or a stem cell or donor lymphocyte infusion donor (not recorded which). It is not recorded whose cells these are; they may come from a transplant donor. The chain carries TRBV4-3 and TRBJ1-6, with a weak D call TRBD1 (6 bases). The sequenced sample was blood, either unsorted or a sorted T cell fraction (not recorded which). The DNA for the CDR3 is TGCGCCAGCGGTTCCCGACAGGTTAGATCACCCCTCCACTTT. Translating gives CASGSRQVRSPLHF.